Listed here are 27 T cell receptor beta chains from one sample, sequenced in a study of blood T cell repertoires in COVID-19. Some clones are missing from TCRdb's copy, which holds only in-frame ones; the method was immunoSEQ multiplex PCR. The sample carries some 170,000 clones, over 80% recorded once. Sequencing used peripheral blood. The receptors stem from a woman aged 35 to 49 with COVID-19, enrolled during active disease.

This chain joins TRBV27 and TRBJ1-3; D might be TRBD1 (6 bases). V lost 5 bases and J lost 0, with 14 bases in between. The CDR3 sequence is 16 residues long. CDR1 MNHEY and CDR2 SMNVEV come from the germline V gene (reference sequence). Here the CDR3 reads CASSRTGSSSGNTIYF. The CDR3 bases are TGTGCCAGCAGTCGTACAGGGAGTAGCTCTGGAAACACCATATATTTT.

V is TRBV28 and J is TRBJ2-7; 8 bases align to TRBD2. Germline trimming cut 2 bases from V and 6 bases from J; bases unmatched to any gene: 3. In germline, CDR1 is MDHEN, CDR2 SYDVKM. CDR3 length: 13 amino acids. CDR3 nucleotides: TGTGCCAGCAGTTTACCAGCGGGAGCCGAGCAGTACTTC. Its protein is CASSLPAGAEQYF.

CDR3 in DNA: TGTGCCAGCAGGAGGAGGTGGGAAAGGTTCTACGAGCAGTACTTC. This gives the protein CASRRRWERFYEQYF. The chain uses TRBV5-6 and TRBJ2-7, with D maybe TRBD2 (5 bases). CDR1 is SGHDT and CDR2 is YYEEEE in the germline V gene. This CDR3 comprises 15 residues. V was clipped by 5 bases and J by 3 bases, with 18 bases between them.

V gene TRBV15 combines with J gene TRBJ1-5; unclear D gene. The V end was cut by 1 base, the J end by 1 base, with 14 bases between. The V gene's germline CDR1 is LNHNV and CDR2 YYDKDF (reference sequence). This CDR3 contains 17 residues. In nucleotides, the CDR3 is TGTGCCACCAGCAGAGCAGGAGGGTTCAGGAGCAATCAGCCCCAGCATTTT. It is translated as CATSRAGGFRSNQPQHF.

The rearrangement joins TRBV15 to TRBJ1-5; the match to TRBD1 covers 7 bases. The CDR3 consists of 13 residues. Germline V gene lookup returns CDR1 LNHNV and CDR2 YYDKDF (reference sequence). Trimming removed 4 bases from V and 6 bases from J; junction bases left unmatched: 3. Here the CDR3 reads CATSTTGAQPQHF. CDR3 bases: TGTGCCACCAGCACTACAGGGGCTCAGCCCCAGCATTTT.

The chain couples TRBV25-1 to TRBJ1-5, with D possibly being TRBD1 (6 bases). Per germline, CDR1 MGHDK and CDR2 SYGVNS. This CDR3 region has 12 residues. V was cut by 7 bases and J by 7 bases, with 11 bases left in between. In nucleotides, the CDR3 is TGTGCCAGCATGGGGGCAAGCCAGCCCCAGCATTTT. It yields the protein CASMGASQPQHF.

The V and J genes are TRBV10-3 and TRBJ2-7; 11 positions match TRBD1. CDR3 length: 16 residues. CDR1 and CDR2 from the germline V gene are ENHRY and SYGVKD. J was trimmed by 2 bases and V by 6 bases; bases with no gene match: 9. The chain's CDR3 is CAIRGTGGRDAYEQYF. In DNA, the CDR3 is TGTGCCATCAGAGGGACAGGGGGGAGAGATGCCTACGAGCAGTACTTC.

The V gene is TRBV6-5, the J gene TRBJ2-3; D is possibly TRBD2 (5 bases). Germline CDR1 and CDR2: MNHEY and SVGAGI. This CDR3 comprises 14 residues. Between the trimmed V and J ends, which lost 7 bases and 0 bases, there was a span of 11 bases. As DNA, the CDR3 is TGTGCCAGCAAGGCCGCTAGCAGCACAGATACGCAGTATTTT. Its protein is CASKAASSTDTQYF.

The chain links TRBV7-2 to TRBJ1-4, with TRBD1 identical over 9 bases. The CDR3 contains 16 residues. Looked up from germline, CDR1 is SGHTA and CDR2 is FQGNSA. After removal of 5 bases from V and 8 bases from J, the junction contained 12 bases not matched to a gene. For the CDR3, the DNA is TGTGCCAGCAGCATAGGTTCCGGGACAGGGTCAGAAAAACTGTTTTTT. Translating gives CASSIGSGTGSEKLFF.

V gene TRBV4-1 combines with J gene TRBJ2-3, with TRBD2 identical over 12 bases. CDR1 MGHRA and CDR2 YSYEKL come from the germline V gene. The V gene end was trimmed by 4 bases and the J gene end by 6 bases; junction bases not matched to a gene: 5. CDR3 length equals 15 residues. The CDR3 here is CASSRTSGEGDTQYF. The CDR3 coding sequence is TGCGCCAGCAGCCGGACTAGCGGGGAGGGGGATACGCAGTATTTT.

V is TRBV19 and J is TRBJ2-3; possibly TRBD2 for D (6 bases). The ends were cut back, 3 bases at V and 6 bases at J, with 10 bases in the middle. The germline V gene encodes CDR1 LNHDA and CDR2 SQIVND (reference sequence). This CDR3 spans 13 amino acids. The CDR3 is CASSIGAGDTQYF. The CDR3 nucleotides read TGTGCCAGTAGTATCGGGGCGGGGGATACGCAGTATTTT.

V gene TRBV3-1 (or the pseudogene TRBV3-2) combines with J gene TRBJ1-6; tentatively, D is TRBD1 (6 bases). The V and J ends lost 0 bases and 7 bases respectively, with 16 bases between them. This CDR3 spans 17 amino acids. Germline V lookup: CDR1 LGHDT, CDR2 YNNKEL (reference sequence). CDR3 coding DNA: TGTGCCAGCAGCCAAGATCATCAGGGGAGTTCGAATTCACCCCTCCACTTT. It yields the protein CASSQDHQGSSNSPLHF.

This clone was found once. The V and J genes are TRBV27 and TRBJ2-1, with 10 bases identical to TRBD2. The CDR3 consists of 17 residues. Germline V gene data show CDR1 as MNHEY and CDR2 as SMNVEV (reference sequence). V shed 6 bases, J shed 0 bases, and the junction held 8 bases outside the gene matches. The CDR3 DNA is TGTGCCAGCAGCTTACTGTCTAGCGGGAGCTCCTACAATGAGCAGTTCTTC. Its translation: CASSLLSSGSSYNEQFF.

The chain joins TRBV27 to TRBJ1-5, with 7 bases matching TRBD1. The CDR3 length is 18 residues. V trimming: 2 bases; J trimming: 0 bases; junction bases outside the gene matches: 10. CDR1 MNHEY and CDR2 SMNVEV come from the germline V gene (reference sequence). CDR3 loop: CASSLRGQAFDSNQPQHF. The CDR3 DNA reads TGTGCCAGCAGTTTAAGAGGACAGGCCTTTGATAGCAATCAGCCCCAGCATTTT.

The chain couples TRBV6-5 to TRBJ2-7, with 7 positions matching TRBD2. The V gene end was trimmed by 5 bases and the J gene end by 6 bases; junction bases not matched to a gene: 10. The CDR3 length is 14 residues. In germline, CDR1 is MNHEY, CDR2 SVGAGI. The CDR3 DNA is TGTGCCAGCAGTCCTCGTGAGTCGGGGGGCGAGCAGTACTTC. It yields the protein CASSPRESGGEQYF.

V gene TRBV12-3 or TRBV12-4 combines with J gene TRBJ2-3; D not resolved. CDR3 size: 11 residues. V gave up 6 bases and J gave up 3 bases, with 4 bases separating them. As DNA, the CDR3 is TGTGCCAGCAGCAGAACAGATACGCAGTATTTT. This sequence encodes CASSRTDTQYF.

This chain links TRBV6-5 with TRBJ1-5; 8 bases align to TRBD1. This CDR3 contains 14 residues. Trimming removed 6 bases from V and 7 bases from J; junction bases left unmatched: 8. The germline V gene has CDR1 MNHEY and CDR2 SVGAGI. CDR3 DNA: TGTGCCAGCAGGACCCAGGGGGCAGGCCAGCCCCAGCATTTT. Protein sequence: CASRTQGAGQPQHF.

The genes are TRBV9 and TRBJ1-6, with 11 nucleotides matching TRBD1. V was clipped by 0 bases and J by 10 bases; unmatched bases: 15. Germline values: CDR1 SGDLS, CDR2 YYNGEE. This CDR3 spans 19 amino acids. The chain's CDR3 is CASSVGPPGTGGWRSPLHF. The CDR3 bases are TGTGCCAGCAGCGTAGGCCCTCCCGGGACAGGGGGTTGGCGGTCACCCCTCCACTTT. The full variable domain, in which reference TRBV9 and TRBJ1-6 provide the parts outside the CDR3, is DSGVTQTPKHLITATGQRVTLRCSPRSGDLSVYWYQQSLDQGLQFLIQYYNGEERAKGNILERFSAQQFPDLHSELNLSSLELGDSALYFCASSVGPPGTGGWRSPLHFGNGTRLTVT.

The rearrangement links TRBV28 to TRBJ1-1; TRBD1 agrees at 7 bases. Germline CDR1 and CDR2: MDHEN and SYDVKM. CDR3 length equals 15 residues. The V gene end was trimmed by 6 bases and the J gene end by 3 bases; junction bases not matched to a gene: 10. The CDR3 sequence: CASRLGGQSHTEAFF. The DNA of the CDR3 is TGTGCCAGCAGACTGGGGGGACAGTCCCACACTGAAGCTTTCTTT.

The chain carries TRBV12-3 or TRBV12-4 and TRBJ1-1; 8 bases are shared with TRBD1. This CDR3 has 13 residues. V shed 3 bases, J shed 3 bases, and the junction held 0 bases outside the gene matches. The CDR3, as DNA: TGTGCCAGCAGTTTGACAGGGGACACTGAAGCTTTCTTT. It codes for CASSLTGDTEAFF.

This clone occurred a few times. The rearrangement uses TRBV4-1 and TRBJ2-5; TRBD2 matches at 7 bases. The CDR3 length is 14 residues. The V gene's germline CDR1 is MGHRA and CDR2 YSYEKL. J lost 1 base, V lost 7 bases, and 6 bases had no gene match. The CDR3, as DNA: TGCGCCAGCACGGCGGGGGACTCCCAAGAGACCCAGTACTTC. Translation gives CASTAGDSQETQYF.

V gene TRBV12-5 combines with J gene TRBJ1-2, with TRBD1 matching over 8 bases. V shed 1 base, J shed 5 bases, and the junction held 3 bases outside the gene matches. The CDR3 length is 14 residues. CDR1 is LGHNT and CDR2 is FRNRAP in the germline V gene. CDR3 coding DNA: TGTGCTAGTGGTTTGGGGGGACAGGAGTATGGCTACACCTTC. Translation gives CASGLGGQEYGYTF.

The chain joins TRBV11-1 to TRBJ2-1; 8 bases map to TRBD2. The CDR3 length is 14 residues. Germline V CDR1 and CDR2: SGHAT, FQDESV (reference sequence). Trimming at V came to 1 base and at J to 7 bases, leaving 3 bases not matched to a gene. CDR3 DNA: TGTGCCAGCAGCTTAGATGTAGCGGGAAATGAGCAGTTCTTC. Protein: CASSLDVAGNEQFF.

This clone was recorded only once. The V call is TRBV5-1, the J call TRBJ1-1; TRBD1 matches at 8 bases. Germline CDR1 and CDR2: SGHRS and YFSETQ. CDR3 size: 14 residues. V lost 2 bases, J lost 7 bases, and 7 bases stayed unmatched. The CDR3, as DNA: TGCGCCAGCAGCTTATCCAGGGGGCAGGATGAAGCTTTCTTT. Encoded protein: CASSLSRGQDEAFF.

The chain combines TRBV4-2 with TRBJ2-7; D possibly corresponds to TRBD2 (6 bases). From germline, CDR1 is LGHNA and CDR2 YNFKEQ. CDR3 length equals 15 residues. V lost 0 bases, J lost 3 bases, and 12 bases lay in between. CDR3 nucleotide sequence: TGTGCCAGCAGCCAAGAGCAGAGGGGAGGCTACGAGCAGTACTTC. As protein: CASSQEQRGGYEQYF.

This clone has only a few counts. V usage is TRBV7-3 and J usage is TRBJ2-5; 10 bases are shared with TRBD1. V lost 5 bases to trimming and J lost 6 bases; unmatched junction nucleotides: 6. This CDR3 comprises 14 residues. Germline CDR1 is SGHTA and CDR2 is FQGTGA. CDR3 sequence reads: CASSPTGGGKTQYF. The CDR3 coding sequence is TGTGCCAGCAGCCCGACAGGGGGCGGGAAGACCCAGTACTTC.

V is TRBV6-1 and J is TRBJ1-2; maybe TRBD1 (5 bases). CDR3 length: 15 amino acids. V was cut by 2 bases and J by 2 bases, with 12 bases left in between. The germline CDR1 and CDR2 sequences are MNHNS and SASEGT. The DNA for the CDR3 is TGTGCCAGCAGTGAACAAGGGGCCGCCAACTATGGCTACACCTTC. As protein: CASSEQGAANYGYTF.